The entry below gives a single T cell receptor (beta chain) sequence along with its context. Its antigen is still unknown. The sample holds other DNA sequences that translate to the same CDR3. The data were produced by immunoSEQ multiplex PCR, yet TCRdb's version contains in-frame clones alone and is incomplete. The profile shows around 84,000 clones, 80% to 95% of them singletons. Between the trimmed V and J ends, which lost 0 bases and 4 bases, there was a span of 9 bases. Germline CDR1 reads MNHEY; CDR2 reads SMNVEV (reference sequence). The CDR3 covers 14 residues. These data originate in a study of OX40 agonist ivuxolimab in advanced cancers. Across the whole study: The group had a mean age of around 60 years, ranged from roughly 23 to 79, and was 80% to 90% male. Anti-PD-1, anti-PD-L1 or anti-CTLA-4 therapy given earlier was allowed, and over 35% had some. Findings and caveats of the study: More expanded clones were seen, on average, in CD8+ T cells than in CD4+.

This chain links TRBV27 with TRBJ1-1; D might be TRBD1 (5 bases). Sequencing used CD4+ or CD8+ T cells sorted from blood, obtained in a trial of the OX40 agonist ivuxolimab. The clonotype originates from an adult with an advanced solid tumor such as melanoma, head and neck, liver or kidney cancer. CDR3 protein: CASSLSGASTEAFF. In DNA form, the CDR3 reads TGTGCCAGCAGTTTATCAGGGGCGAGCACTGAAGCTTTCTTT.